One and the same sample provided the 6 T cell receptor beta chains below, sequenced in a study of beta chain features in type 1 diabetes. The sequenced template was cDNA made from the entire isolated RNA. Measured with immunoSEQ multiplex PCR; TCRdb has only the in-frame clones, and not every one. Of 110,000 to 150,000 clones in the sample, 6.9% were seen once. The sample consisted of central memory CD4+ T cells from blood. These TCRs come from a woman under 40 in good health.

This clone was observed many times. This chain uses TRBV5-1 with TRBJ1-2; TRBD1 might be the D (5 bases). The V gene lost 4 bases and the J gene lost 4 bases, with 11 bases spanning the gap. The CDR3 spans 13 residues. Germline V gene sequence: CDR1 SGHRS, CDR2 YFSETQ. In nucleotides, the CDR3 is TGCGCCAGCAGCGAGGAGGGGACCTATGGCTACACCTTC. Its translation is CASSEEGTYGYTF.

This chain connects TRBV28 to TRBJ2-7, with 8 bases that match TRBD1. CDR1 and CDR2 from the germline V gene are MDHEN and SYDVKM. This CDR3 has 17 amino acids. With V trimmed by 4 bases and J by 0 bases, 11 bases remained unmatched. CDR3 in amino acids: CASSSTNRGKSSYEQYF. For the CDR3, the DNA is TGTGCCAGCAGTTCAACCAACAGGGGGAAGAGCTCCTACGAGCAGTACTTC.

This clone was detected only a few times. The chain uses TRBV19 and TRBJ2-7; D gene uncertain. The CDR3 sequence is 15 residues long. Germline-derived CDR1 and CDR2 are LNHDA and SQIVND (reference sequence). V gave up 1 base and J gave up 0 bases, with 10 bases separating them. CDR3 nucleotides: TGTGCCAGTAGTATAGTAGCTGATACCTCCTACGAGCAGTACTTC. It is translated as CASSIVADTSYEQYF.

This clone occurred a few times. The genes are TRBV19 and TRBJ2-5; no reliable D call. Trimming stripped 1 base from V and 4 bases from J, with 13 bases between. The CDR3 length is 15 residues. Germline values: CDR1 LNHDA, CDR2 SQIVND (reference sequence). In nucleotides, the CDR3 is TGTGCCAGTAGTATAGGGGCAAGCCCTCCAGAGACCCAGTACTTC. Protein: CASSIGASPPETQYF.

This CDR3 is CASSLTHGASGRNEQFF. CDR3 coding DNA: TGTGCCAGCAGCTTAACGCACGGGGCTAGCGGGAGGAATGAGCAGTTCTTC. This sequence joins TRBV7-3 and TRBJ2-1; 11 bases are a match to TRBD2. The CDR3 covers 17 residues. Germline CDR1 reads SGHTA; CDR2 reads FQGTGA. Unmatched junction bases numbered 8, after V lost 0 bases and J lost 7 bases.

This clone occurred a few times. The rearrangement uses TRBV28 and TRBJ2-7; unclear D gene. V was trimmed by 5 bases and J by 3 bases, leaving 8 bases between them. This CDR3 region has 12 residues. Looked up from germline, CDR1 is MDHEN and CDR2 is SYDVKM. The CDR3 DNA reads TGTGCCAGCAGTCATACCTACTACGAGCAGTACTTC. This gives the protein CASSHTYYEQYF.